The next 21 T cell receptor beta chains were all read from a single sample in a study of cytomegalovirus exposure and HLA in healthy donors. The PCR was carried out with 60 Vbeta primers and 13 Jbeta primers. Using immunoSEQ multiplex PCR, the repertoire was profiled, and TCRdb retains in-frame clones only, with some absent. The sample includes roughly 100,000 clones, around two thirds seen only once; the top ten take less than 3.5%. The sequencing sample was made of PBMCs. Source of these receptors: a woman aged 45-60 years in good health and CMV-seronegative.

J is TRBJ2-5 and V is TRBV19, with D possibly being TRBD1 (5 bases). The germline V and J ends were trimmed by 8 bases and 1 base, with 11 bases remaining between them. CDR1 LNHDA and CDR2 SQIVND come from the germline V gene (reference sequence). The CDR3 extends over 13 amino acids. The CDR3 bases are TGTGCCAGTCAAGGACACCTCCAAGAGACCCAGTACTTC. This sequence encodes CASQGHLQETQYF.

This chain joins TRBV5-3 and TRBJ1-2, with D maybe TRBD1 (6 bases). TRBV5-3 is given ORF status, its function remaining uncertain. CDR3 size: 17 residues. V was pared by 2 bases and J by 5 bases, with 22 bases between. CDR3 sequence: CARSFHCSGQFKYGYTF. In DNA, the CDR3 is TGTGCCAGAAGCTTCCACTGCTCAGGACAGTTTAAGTATGGCTACACCTTC.

The chain combines TRBV13 with TRBJ2-3; 9 bases match TRBD2. The CDR3 totals 17 residues. V gave up 5 bases and J gave up 4 bases; unmatched junction bases: 13. Per the germline V gene, CDR1 is PRHDT and CDR2 is FYEKMQ (reference sequence). This CDR3 reads CASSRRPGLALADTQYF. The CDR3 DNA reads as TGTGCCAGCAGCCGACGGCCTGGACTAGCGCTCGCAGATACGCAGTATTTT.

There are a few counts of this clone. The chain employs TRBV7-2 and TRBJ2-3; 7 nucleotides match TRBD2. V trimming: 4 bases; J trimming: 7 bases; junction bases outside the gene matches: 2. Germline values: CDR1 SGHTA, CDR2 FQGNSA. The CDR3 runs to 12 residues. The CDR3 DNA is TGTGCCAGCAGCTGGACTAGTCATACGCAGTATTTT. Translated, it gives CASSWTSHTQYF.

This clone was seen only once. This chain joins TRBV4-1 and TRBJ2-5, with D tentatively TRBD2 (6 bases). CDR3 size: 13 residues. The V and J ends lost 1 base and 3 bases respectively, with 6 bases between them. CDR1 and CDR2 from the germline V gene are MGHRA and YSYEKL. CDR3 residues: CASSQGTKETQYF. CDR3 nucleotides: TGCGCCAGCAGCCAAGGGACTAAAGAGACCCAGTACTTC.

The chain has TRBV29-1 and TRBJ2-5, with 14 bases matching TRBD2. V was clipped by 6 bases and J by 9 bases; unmatched bases: 9. Per the germline V gene, CDR1 is SQVTM and CDR2 is ANQGSEA. This CDR3 is built from 14 residues. The CDR3 coding sequence is TGCAGCGTGGACGGGACTAGCGGGGGAGGGGCCCAGTACTTC. It specifies CSVDGTSGGGAQYF.

With regard to this clone: One end of the junction does not line up with germline, which may come from a read error. The rearrangement links TRBV7-2 to TRBJ1-5; no reliable D call. The CDR3 loop spans 13 amino acids. CDR1 is SGHTA and CDR2 is FQGNSA in the germline V gene. The CDR3: CASSLASDQPQHF. For the CDR3, the DNA is TGTGCCAGCAGCCTAGCTTCCGATCAGCCCCAGCATTTT.

This clone was seen a handful of times. The rearrangement uses TRBV7-8 and TRBJ2-7; D is unresolved. Germline V CDR1 and CDR2: SGHVS, FQNEAQ. The CDR3 extends over 12 amino acids. The V end was cut by 1 base, the J end by 5 bases, with 6 bases between. CDR3 sequence reads: CASSLVVHEQYF. As DNA, the CDR3 is TGTGCCAGCAGCTTAGTAGTCCACGAGCAGTACTTC.

The V and J genes are TRBV10-3 and TRBJ1-1; unclear D gene. V gave up 0 bases and J gave up 7 bases, with 9 bases separating them. CDR1 and CDR2 from the germline V gene are ENHRY and SYGVKD. The CDR3 sequence is 13 residues long. The CDR3 bases are TGTGCCATCAGTGAGTCGACACGCTTTGAAGCTTTCTTT. Translating it yields CAISESTRFEAFF.

This rearrangement joins TRBV11-3 to TRBJ2-7; 8 bases line up with TRBD2. Germline V CDR1 and CDR2: SGHNT, YENEEA. Trimming removed 1 base from V and 0 bases from J; junction bases left unmatched: 5. CDR3 length: 16 residues. In DNA form, the CDR3 reads TGTGCCAGCAGCTTAGTTGGGCTAGCGGGCTCCTACGAGCAGTACTTC. Translation: CASSLVGLAGSYEQYF.

CDR3 sequence: CASGLIQGGNQPQHF. The CDR3 nucleotides read TGTGCTAGTGGTTTGATACAGGGTGGCAATCAGCCCCAGCATTTT. The J gene is TRBJ1-5, the V gene TRBV12-5; a weak D match, TRBD1 (6 bases). The CDR3 is made up of 15 amino acids. V was pared by 2 bases and J by 2 bases, with 10 bases between. Germline CDR1 LGHNT, CDR2 FRNRAP.

This chain links TRBV15 with TRBJ2-1; 10 bases are shared with TRBD2. CDR1 is LNHNV, CDR2 YYDKDF, per germline (reference sequence). This CDR3 spans 20 amino acids. V dropped 3 bases and J dropped 0; count of bases not matched to a gene: 14. The CDR3 region has the DNA TGTGCCACCAGCAGGGGAAATAGCGGGGGGCCAATGAGCTCCTACAATGAGCAGTTCTTC. Its translation: CATSRGNSGGPMSSYNEQFF.

The chain recombines TRBV2 with TRBJ2-5; TRBD1 matches 7 bases. The CDR3 loop spans 15 amino acids. Per the germline V gene, CDR1 is SNHLY and CDR2 is FYNNEI. Losses at the gene ends were 8 bases for V and 4 bases for J; bases not matched to a gene: 13. The CDR3 DNA reads TGTGCCAGCCTAAAAGACAGGGTGTATCGAGAGACCCAGTACTTC. Translation gives CASLKDRVYRETQYF.

CDR3 sequence: CASRQGFYGYTF. In nucleotides, the CDR3 is TGTGCCAGTCGACAGGGATTCTATGGCTACACCTTC. The gene calls are TRBV27 and TRBJ1-2, with TRBD1 identical over 7 bases. The germline CDR1 and CDR2 sequences are MNHEY and SMNVEV (reference sequence). J gave up 4 bases and V 9 bases, and 5 bases lay outside the gene matches. This CDR3 spans 12 amino acids.

The CDR3 loop is CASSLALGREGGYTF. CDR3 in DNA: TGTGCCAGCAGCTTAGCGCTGGGCAGGGAAGGCGGCTACACCTTC. V gene TRBV7-6 combines with J gene TRBJ1-2; tentatively, D is TRBD1 (5 bases). With 0 bases removed from V and 8 bases from J, the gap between germline ends came to 16 bases. Germline values: CDR1 SGHVS, CDR2 FNYEAQ. CDR3 length: 15 residues. Full variable domain (outside the CDR3, taken from reference TRBV7-6 and TRBJ1-2): GAGVSQSPRYKVTKRGQDVALRCDPISGHVSLYWYRQALGQGPEFLTYFNYEAQQDKSGLPNDRFSAERPEGSISTLTIQRTEQRDSAMYRCASSLALGREGGYTFGSGTRLTVV.

On this clone itself: At one end, the junction sequence differs from germline, possibly due to a read error. The chain recombines TRBV7-9 with TRBJ2-3; 13 bases align to TRBD2. This CDR3 has 17 residues. CDR1 SEHNR and CDR2 FQNEAQ come from the germline V gene (reference sequence). CDR3 bases: TGTGCCAGCAGTTTTCCGGGACTAGCGGGGAGCACAGATACGCATTATTTT. It translates to CASSFPGLAGSTDTHYF.

The rearrangement joins TRBV19 to TRBJ1-5, with 10 nucleotides matching TRBD1. V was pared by 6 bases and J by 6 bases, with 8 bases of the junction left unmatched. In germline, CDR1 is LNHDA, CDR2 SQIVND (reference sequence). The CDR3 contains 15 residues. The CDR3 here is CASREGTGVGQPQHF. CDR3 coding DNA: TGTGCCAGTAGGGAAGGGACAGGGGTTGGTCAGCCCCAGCATTTT.

This rearrangement joins TRBV7-7 to TRBJ2-3; 7 bases map to TRBD2. V lost 5 bases and J lost 4; bases outside the gene matches: 12. Germline CDR1 SSHAT, CDR2 FNYEAQ (reference sequence). The CDR3 is 16 amino acids. CDR3 loop: CASSQSGTNVPDTQYF. CDR3 sequence (DNA): TGTGCCAGCAGCCAATCGGGGACTAATGTCCCAGATACGCAGTATTTT.

The chain recombines TRBV5-1 with TRBJ2-7; tentative D call: TRBD2 (5 bases). The CDR3 extends over 15 amino acids. CDR1 is SGHRS and CDR2 is YFSETQ in the germline V gene. Trimming cost V 1 base and J 4 bases, with 15 bases left between them. In nucleotides, the CDR3 is TGCGCCAGCAGCTTGAACGGATTTCGGGGTTACGAGCAGTACTTC. The encoded protein is CASSLNGFRGYEQYF.

This clone was counted only a few times. V usage is TRBV7-9 and J usage is TRBJ2-3, with D maybe TRBD2 (7 bases). With 5 bases removed from V and 4 bases from J, the gap between germline ends came to 22 bases. Germline V gene sequence: CDR1 SEHNR, CDR2 FQNEAQ (reference sequence). The CDR3 is 17 residues long. CDR3 nucleotide sequence: TGTGCCAGCAGCCCCCCGGGGAGTGGAGGGGGGGCAGATACGCAGTATTTT. It yields the protein CASSPPGSGGGADTQYF.

This clone was counted only a few times. The chain has TRBV14 and TRBJ1-1, with TRBD1 matching 8 bases. The CDR3 contains 16 residues. The trim removed 0 bases at V and 1 base at J, leaving 4 bases unmatched. Germline V CDR1 and CDR2: SGHDN, FVKESK. The CDR3 here is CASSQDYGQGNTEAFF. The CDR3 coding sequence is TGTGCCAGCAGCCAAGATTACGGACAGGGGAACACTGAAGCTTTCTTT.